The sequence of this T cell receptor (beta chain) was determined in a study of OX40 agonist ivuxolimab in advanced cancers. Study background: Patients assigned to dose escalation were diagnosed with hepatocellular carcinoma, melanoma, renal cell or head and neck cancer. Overall study findings and caveats: On average, CD8+ T cells had more expanded clones than CD4+.

Assay used: immunoSEQ multiplex PCR; TCRdb lists only in-frame clones, some missing. This table holds roughly 65,000 clones, about 90% found once. CDR3 size: 15 residues. With 0 bases removed from V and 1 base from J, the gap between germline ends came to 7 bases. Germline CDR1 LGHNA, CDR2 YSLEER. With respect to this clone: Its antigen is still unknown.

Any history of autoimmune disease or systemic immunosuppression disqualified patients. V usage is TRBV4-3 and J usage is TRBJ2-1; D is perhaps TRBD1 (6 bases). This receptor was identified in an adult with an advanced solid tumor such as melanoma, head and neck, liver or kidney cancer. The sequencing here drew on CD4+ or CD8+ T cells sorted from blood, taken in a trial of the OX40 agonist ivuxolimab. The CDR3 reads CASSQEGQSYNEQFF. The CDR3 DNA reads TGCGCCAGCAGCCAAGAAGGACAGTCCTACAATGAGCAGTTCTTC.